The entry that follows covers one TCR beta chain sequence. Its antigen is currently unknown. Researchers used the Oncomine TCR Beta short-read assay to sequence DNA from cultured CD4+ T cells. TCRdb redid the calling of the PCR reads with MiXCR, one entry per CDR3 protein. The table has about 10,000 distinct CDR3 sequences, around 50% seen once. Treatment: 10-day PBMC culture with coronavirus spike peptide pools or control peptides (ViraFEST assay). The data originate from a study of vaccination and CD4 T cells after COVID-19. Study summary: Post-COVID draws came a median 101 days after diagnosis (range 35 to 161).

Germline CDR1 and CDR2: MNHNS and SASEGT. Losses at the gene ends were 9 bases for V and 2 bases for J; bases not matched to a gene: 10. CDR3 length: 16 amino acids. The chain joins TRBV6-1 to TRBJ2-3; TRBD2 aligns across 11 bases. Sample: CD4+ T cells from blood, cultured in vitro. This TCR derives from a human donor who had recovered from COVID-19. The DNA of the CDR3 is TGTGCCAGTCAACGCGGGACTAGCGGATACACAGATACGCAGTATTTT. This codes for CASQRGTSGYTDTQYF.